A single sample gave rise to the 16 T cell receptor beta chains below, sequenced in a study of identical twins. Each CDR3 protein is one row after TCRdb ran MiXCR on the 5' RACE reads. The table lists around 1.7 million distinct CDR3 sequences, about 32% of them singletons, with about 0.3% in the top ten. The sample consisted of cord blood. The source of these receptors is a newborn girl in good health.

This clonotype came up once. The rearrangement uses TRBV24-1 and TRBJ2-1, with TRBD2 identical over 14 bases. The tail of the sequence fits TRBJ2-7 better, so the J call may be wrong. CDR3 length: 19 amino acids. The germline V gene has CDR1 KGHDR and CDR2 SFDVKD. CDR3 amino acids: CATSAPEGTSGSSYNEQYF. The CDR3 DNA follows: TGTGCCACCAGTGCGCCGGAGGGGACTAGCGGGAGCTCCTACAATGAGCAGTACTTC.

This clonotype was seen a few times. This sequence joins TRBV7-2 and TRBJ1-2; D is ambiguous. The CDR3 is 15 amino acids. Trimming removed 3 bases from V and 0 bases from J, with 11 bases in between. CDR1 and CDR2 from the germline V gene are SGHTA and FQGNSA. DNA of the CDR3: TGTGCCAGCAGCTTTCTCAGCGCTCCTAACTATGGCTACACCTTC. Its translation is CASSFLSAPNYGYTF.

This clonotype was seen a handful of times. The rearrangement links TRBV7-7 to TRBJ2-1; D unresolved. Looked up from germline, CDR1 is SSHAT and CDR2 is FNYEAQ (reference sequence). The CDR3 has 16 residues. V shed 5 bases and J shed 5 bases, with 19 bases lying between them. CDR3 nucleotide sequence: TGTGCCAGCAGCCCTCTTAGTCCGGGCGCGAACAATGAGCAGTTCTTC. Amino acid sequence: CASSPLSPGANNEQFF. The full variable domain, its missing parts supplied by reference TRBV7-7 and TRBJ2-1, is GAGVSQSPRYKVTKRGQDVTLRCDPISSHATLYWYQQALGQGPEFLTYFNYEAQPDKSGLPSDRFSAERPEGSISTLTIQRTEQRDSAMYRCASSPLSPGANNEQFFGPGTRLTVL.

The V call is TRBV25-1, the J call TRBJ2-3; TRBD2 agrees at 7 bases. The trim removed 2 bases at V and 3 bases at J, leaving 5 bases unmatched. This CDR3 is built from 15 residues. CDR1 is MGHDK, CDR2 SYGVNS, per germline. The CDR3 protein is CASSEGAGATDTQYF. DNA of the CDR3: TGTGCCAGCAGTGAAGGGGCGGGAGCGACAGATACGCAGTATTTT.

The genes are TRBV5-1 and TRBJ2-1; possible D gene TRBD1, 6 bases. V was clipped by 3 bases and J by 1 base, with 11 bases between them. This CDR3 contains 15 residues. Germline V gene lookup returns CDR1 SGHRS and CDR2 YFSETQ. Written as DNA, the CDR3 is TGCGCCAGCAGCTCAGGGGAATGGTCCTACAATGAGCAGTTCTTC. Amino acid sequence: CASSSGEWSYNEQFF.

This clonotype was counted a few times. The rearrangement uses TRBV10-3 and TRBJ2-5, with D perhaps TRBD2 (5 bases). The CDR3 has 16 amino acids. Germline V gives CDR1 ENHRY, CDR2 SYGVKD. Trimming removed 0 bases at V and 2 bases at J, with 13 bases between. The CDR3 DNA reads as TGTGCCATCAGTGAGTCGAAGGTTAGCGTACAAGAGACCCAGTACTTC. Protein product: CAISESKVSVQETQYF.

The chain couples TRBV5-1 to TRBJ2-3; 9 positions agree with TRBD2. The CDR3 contains 17 residues. Germline-derived CDR1 and CDR2 are SGHRS and YFSETQ. V lost 0 bases and J lost 4; bases outside the gene matches: 9. Written as DNA, the CDR3 is TGCGCCAGCAGCTTGGCCACGGAGCGGGAGGTGGCAGATACGCAGTATTTT. Translated, it gives CASSLATEREVADTQYF.

V usage is TRBV2 and J usage is TRBJ2-3; a weak D match, TRBD2 (7 bases). Germline values: CDR1 SNHLY, CDR2 FYNNEI. CDR3 length: 15 residues. Trimming removed 5 bases from V and 1 base from J, with 13 bases in between. The chain's CDR3 is CASSITGGGTDTQYF. CDR3 DNA: TGTGCCAGCAGTATAACGGGGGGCGGCACAGATACGCAGTATTTT.

There are a few counts of this clonotype. The chain links TRBV19 to TRBJ2-7, with 7 bases lining up with TRBD1. The germline V gene encodes CDR1 LNHDA and CDR2 SQIVND (reference sequence). CDR3 length: 12 amino acids. The ends lost 10 bases at V and 2 bases at J; junction bases unmatched: 5. The chain's CDR3 is CATGDRAYEQYF. CDR3 coding DNA: TGTGCCACCGGGGACAGAGCCTACGAGCAGTACTTC.

This chain connects TRBV4-2 to TRBJ2-3, with 9 bases lining up with TRBD1. This CDR3 comprises 14 residues. V shed 3 bases, J shed 6 bases, and the junction held 4 bases outside the gene matches. Germline-derived CDR1 and CDR2 are LGHNA and YNFKEQ. As DNA, the CDR3 is TGTGCCAGCAGCCAGTACAGGGGGCGGGATACGCAGTATTTT. Protein: CASSQYRGRDTQYF.

J is TRBJ1-5 and V is TRBV29-1, with 8 bases fitting TRBD1. Germline assignment: CDR1 SQVTM and CDR2 ANQGSEA. This CDR3 region has 14 residues. J gave up 2 bases and V 4 bases, and 4 bases lay outside the gene matches. The CDR3 sequence: CSVGQGAGNQPQHF. CDR3 bases: TGCAGCGTTGGGCAGGGGGCTGGCAATCAGCCCCAGCATTTT.

This clonotype was observed a handful of times. This chain links TRBV7-9 with TRBJ1-2, with D unresolved. The CDR3 has 13 amino acids. The germline V and J ends were trimmed by 4 bases and 6 bases, with 12 bases remaining between them. Germline values: CDR1 SEHNR, CDR2 FQNEAQ (reference sequence). The CDR3 DNA is TGTGCCAGCAGCTCGATAGAGGGTAATGGCTACACCTTC. Encoded protein: CASSSIEGNGYTF.

V usage is TRBV6-6 and J usage is TRBJ1-1; D perhaps matches TRBD1 (5 bases). The CDR3 runs 15 residues. The V gene lost 0 bases and the J gene lost 1 base, with 9 bases spanning the gap. Germline V lookup: CDR1 MNHNY, CDR2 SVGAGI (reference sequence). The CDR3 protein is CASSYSLRGNTEAFF. The CDR3 coding sequence is TGTGCCAGCAGTTACTCGTTAAGGGGGAACACTGAAGCTTTCTTT.

This clonotype has only one observation. This rearrangement joins TRBV12-3 or TRBV12-4 to TRBJ2-3; 8 bases map to TRBD2. CDR3 length equals 13 residues. V shed 6 bases, J shed 11 bases, and the junction held 10 bases outside the gene matches. CDR3 DNA sequence: TGTGCCAGCAGACGGACTAGCACAGATGTGCAGTATTTT. Residues: CASRRTSTDVQYF.

This clonotype showed up just a few times. The rearrangement links TRBV28 to TRBJ1-1, with D unclear. The V gene lost 5 bases and the J gene lost 2 bases, with 12 bases spanning the gap. From germline, CDR1 is MDHEN and CDR2 SYDVKM. This CDR3 is 14 amino acids long. The CDR3, as DNA: TGTGCCAGCAGTCCCGGGCTGCCAAACACTGAAGCTTTCTTT. It specifies CASSPGLPNTEAFF.

The chain links TRBV20-1 to TRBJ2-7, with 11 bases that match TRBD2. V lost 4 bases to trimming and J lost 2 bases; unmatched junction nucleotides: 7. CDR1 is DFQATT, CDR2 SNEGSKA, per germline (reference sequence). The CDR3 runs to 15 residues. The CDR3 is CSANPSGRPTYEQYF. The CDR3 DNA sequence: TGCAGTGCTAATCCTAGCGGGAGGCCAACCTACGAGCAGTACTTC.